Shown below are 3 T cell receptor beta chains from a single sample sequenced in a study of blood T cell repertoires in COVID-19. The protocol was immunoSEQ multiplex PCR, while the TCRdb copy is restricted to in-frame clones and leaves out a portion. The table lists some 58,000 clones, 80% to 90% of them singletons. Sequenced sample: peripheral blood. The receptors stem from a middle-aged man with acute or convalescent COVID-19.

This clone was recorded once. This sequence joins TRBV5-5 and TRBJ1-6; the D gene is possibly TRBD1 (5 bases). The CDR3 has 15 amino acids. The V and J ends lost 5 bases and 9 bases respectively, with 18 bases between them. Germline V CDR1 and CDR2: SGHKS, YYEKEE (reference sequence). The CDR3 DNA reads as TGTGCCAGCAGACCAGGGATTGCGGTTGCTTCACCCCTCCACTTT. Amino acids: CASRPGIAVASPLHF. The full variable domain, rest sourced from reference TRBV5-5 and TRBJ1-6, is DAGVTQSPTHLIKTRGQQVTLRCSPISGHKSVSWYQQVLGQGPQFIFQYYEKEERGRGNFPDRFSARQFPNYSSELNVNALLLGDSALYLCASRPGIAVASPLHFGNGTRLTVT.

CDR3 in amino acids: CASSPGGYLTDTQYF. The CDR3 coding sequence is TGTGCCAGCAGTCCGGGGGGCTACCTCACAGATACGCAGTATTTT. The chain has TRBV6-5 and TRBJ2-3, with D tentatively TRBD2 (7 bases). Looked up from germline, CDR1 is MNHEY and CDR2 is SVGAGI. The ends were cut back, 5 bases at V and 2 bases at J, with 14 bases in the middle. The CDR3 covers 15 residues.

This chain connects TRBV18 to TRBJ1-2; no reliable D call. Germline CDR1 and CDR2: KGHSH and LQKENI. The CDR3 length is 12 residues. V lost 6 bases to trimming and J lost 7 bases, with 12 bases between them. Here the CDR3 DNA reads TGTGCCAGCTCCGGTCGAGGTTTTGGCTACACCTTC. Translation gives CASSGRGFGYTF.